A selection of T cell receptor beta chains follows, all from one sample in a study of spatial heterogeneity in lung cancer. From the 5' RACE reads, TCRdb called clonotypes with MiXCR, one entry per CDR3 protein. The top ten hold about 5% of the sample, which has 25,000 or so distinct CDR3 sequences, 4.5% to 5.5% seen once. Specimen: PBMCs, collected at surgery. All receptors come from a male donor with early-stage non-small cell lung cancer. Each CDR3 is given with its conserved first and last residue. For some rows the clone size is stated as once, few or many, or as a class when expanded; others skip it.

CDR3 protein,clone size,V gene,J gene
CASSLQGQALWETQYF,many,TRBV7-2,TRBJ2-5
CSGRRGDEQYF,many,TRBV29-1,TRBJ2-7
CASSYSRLAGVYEQFF,-,TRBV6-5,TRBJ2-1
CASSFGQRETQYF,many,TRBV11-3,TRBJ2-5
CASRQGTGGSGTDTQYF,many,TRBV7-6,TRBJ2-3
CASSPVGGGNIQYF,many,TRBV28,TRBJ2-4
CASSQIVQGGKLFF,many,TRBV3-1,TRBJ1-4
CAWNKAGAYNEQFF,many,TRBV30,TRBJ2-1
CASSPKAPGQGSGNTIYF,many,TRBV18,TRBJ1-3
CSVETSGRTDTQYF,medium-sized,TRBV29-1,TRBJ2-3
CASSSVLTAYEQYF,many,TRBV6-5,TRBJ2-7
CASSSLSGLSSYNEQFF,few,TRBV28,TRBJ2-1
CSARVAGSNTEAFF,few,TRBV20-1,TRBJ1-1
CASGKAATNEKLFF,-,TRBV7-9,TRBJ1-4
CSATFTGGAYNEQFF,many,TRBV20-1,TRBJ2-1
CASTKSLTGNTIYF,many,TRBV28,TRBJ1-3
CASSFGRTGGNEKLFF,many,TRBV6-2/TRBV6-3,TRBJ1-4
CASSDSSLEQYF,medium-sized,TRBV28,TRBJ2-7
CASSLNGDTEAFF,many,TRBV12-3/TRBV12-4,TRBJ1-1
CASSPGTGVFDTQYF,many,TRBV7-9,TRBJ2-3
CASSTGPRTDTQYF,many,TRBV28,TRBJ2-3
CAWALGQVKAIQYF,many,TRBV30,TRBJ2-4
CASRTQGPGELFF,many,TRBV2,TRBJ2-2
CASSPGGTGSDQPQHF,many,TRBV18,TRBJ1-5
CSARDRAGEGEQYF,many,TRBV20-1,TRBJ2-7
CASSYGGQGAEKLFF,many,TRBV6-5,TRBJ1-4
CASSLGAGPTDTQYF,many,TRBV5-5,TRBJ2-3
CASSDGQGRYEQYF,many,TRBV6-6,TRBJ2-7
CASSGVGYNEQFF,medium-sized,TRBV5-1,TRBJ2-1
CASGRAPAGETQYF,medium-sized,TRBV2,TRBJ2-5
CSVGLVRESGRSDTQYF,-,TRBV29-1,TRBJ2-3
CASSLLNLDYGYTF,-,TRBV5-1,TRBJ1-2
CSATPGVGNQPQHF,many,TRBV20-1,TRBJ1-5
CASSSLGLAGGPYF,few,TRBV7-2,TRBJ2-7
CASSQMAANSYNEQFF,medium-sized,TRBV4-3,TRBJ2-1
CASSLWDRPSYEQYF,many,TRBV5-6,TRBJ2-7
CASSPGLGLWETQYF,many,TRBV7-2,TRBJ2-5
CASSLGLAKEQFF,many,TRBV7-8,TRBJ2-1
CASSFWGRRDTQYF,many,TRBV27,TRBJ2-3
CSAISRDIYNEQFF,few,TRBV20-1,TRBJ2-1
CSAVGGNQPQHF,many,TRBV20-1,TRBJ1-5
CASSLGTSGEQFF,-,TRBV5-1,TRBJ2-1
CSARSGGAGTDTQYF,many,TRBV20-1,TRBJ2-3
CASSSLASGFVFYEQYF,medium-sized,TRBV28,TRBJ2-7
CASRTRQGAKSSYNSPLHF,many,TRBV6-6,TRBJ1-6
CASSLQGSKTQYF,many,TRBV10-1,TRBJ2-5
CASSLGGETGSQPQHF,many,TRBV5-1,TRBJ1-5
CASNKSGGRAKNEQFF,many,TRBV12-3/TRBV12-4,TRBJ2-1
CSAVPGQGYEQYF,many,TRBV20-1,TRBJ2-7
CASSLGLWTGGDEKLFF,many,TRBV7-2,TRBJ1-4
CSARDLGLAGAYSYNEQFF,many,TRBV20-1,TRBJ2-1
CATSDRDRGDNQPQHF,-,TRBV24-1,TRBJ1-5
CASSLVVVGEETQYF,many,TRBV7-2,TRBJ2-5
CASSFFSGANVLTF,many,TRBV28,TRBJ2-6
CASSAGLAGYQETQYF,many,TRBV2,TRBJ2-5
CSADIAYGYTF,many,TRBV29-1,TRBJ1-2
CASRDARGYTF,many,TRBV6-5,TRBJ1-2
CASSFQEDRYEQYF,many,TRBV11-2,TRBJ2-7